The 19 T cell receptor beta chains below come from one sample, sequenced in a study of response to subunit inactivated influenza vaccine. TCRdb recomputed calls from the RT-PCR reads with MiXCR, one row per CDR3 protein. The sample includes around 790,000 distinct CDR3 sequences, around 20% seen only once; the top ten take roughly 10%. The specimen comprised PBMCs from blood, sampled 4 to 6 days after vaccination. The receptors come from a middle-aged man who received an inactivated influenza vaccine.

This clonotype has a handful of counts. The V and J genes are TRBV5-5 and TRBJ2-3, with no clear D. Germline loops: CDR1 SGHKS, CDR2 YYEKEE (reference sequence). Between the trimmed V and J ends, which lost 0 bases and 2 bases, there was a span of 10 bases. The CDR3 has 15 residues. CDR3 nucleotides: TGTGCCAGCAGCTTGGGCGGCAGCAACACAGATACGCAGTATTTT. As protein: CASSLGGSNTDTQYF.

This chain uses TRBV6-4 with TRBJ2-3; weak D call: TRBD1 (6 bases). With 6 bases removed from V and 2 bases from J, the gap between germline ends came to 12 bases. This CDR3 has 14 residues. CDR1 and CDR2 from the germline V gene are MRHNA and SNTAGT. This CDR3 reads CASSRGMFTDTQYF. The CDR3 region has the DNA TGTGCCAGCAGCAGGGGCATGTTCACAGATACGCAGTATTTT.

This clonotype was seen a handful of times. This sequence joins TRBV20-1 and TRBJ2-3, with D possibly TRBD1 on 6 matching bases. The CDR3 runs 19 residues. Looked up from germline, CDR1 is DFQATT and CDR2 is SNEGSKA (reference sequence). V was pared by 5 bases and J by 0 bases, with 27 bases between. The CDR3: CSAFFFRAGETASTDTQYF. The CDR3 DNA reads TGCAGTGCTTTTTTCTTTAGGGCAGGGGAGACTGCTAGCACAGATACGCAGTATTTT.

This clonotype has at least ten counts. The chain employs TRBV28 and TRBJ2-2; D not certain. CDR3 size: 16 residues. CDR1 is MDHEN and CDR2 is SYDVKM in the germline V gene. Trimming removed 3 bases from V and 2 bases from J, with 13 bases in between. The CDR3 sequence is CASSFVGRRNTGELFF. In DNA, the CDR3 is TGTGCCAGCAGTTTCGTCGGCAGGCGAAACACCGGGGAGCTGTTTTTT.

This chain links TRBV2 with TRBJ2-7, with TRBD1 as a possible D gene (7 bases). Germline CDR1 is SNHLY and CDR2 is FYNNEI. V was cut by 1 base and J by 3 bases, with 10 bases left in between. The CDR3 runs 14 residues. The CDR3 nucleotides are TGTGCCAGCAGTGAAGGGCAGGGGGGCTACGAGCAGTACTTC. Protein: CASSEGQGGYEQYF.

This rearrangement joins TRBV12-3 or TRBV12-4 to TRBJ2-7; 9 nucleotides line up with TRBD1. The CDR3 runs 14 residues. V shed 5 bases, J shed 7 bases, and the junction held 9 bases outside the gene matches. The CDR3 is CASSARTGAVEQYF. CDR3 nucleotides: TGTGCCAGCAGTGCCCGGACAGGGGCTGTGGAGCAGTACTTC.

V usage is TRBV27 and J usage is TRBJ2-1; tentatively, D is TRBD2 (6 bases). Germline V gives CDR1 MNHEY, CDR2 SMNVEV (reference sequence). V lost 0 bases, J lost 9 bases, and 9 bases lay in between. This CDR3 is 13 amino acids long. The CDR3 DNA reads TGTGCCAGCAGTTTATCGATGGGAGGTGAGCAGTTCTTC. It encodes CASSLSMGGEQFF.

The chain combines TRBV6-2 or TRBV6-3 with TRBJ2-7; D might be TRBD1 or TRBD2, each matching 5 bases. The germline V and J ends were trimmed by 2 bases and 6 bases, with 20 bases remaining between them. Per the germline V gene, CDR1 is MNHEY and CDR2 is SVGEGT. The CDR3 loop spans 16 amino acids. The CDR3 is CASSYPARRLGVEQYF. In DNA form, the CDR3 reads TGTGCCAGCAGTTACCCAGCCCGTCGACTGGGGGTCGAGCAGTACTTC.

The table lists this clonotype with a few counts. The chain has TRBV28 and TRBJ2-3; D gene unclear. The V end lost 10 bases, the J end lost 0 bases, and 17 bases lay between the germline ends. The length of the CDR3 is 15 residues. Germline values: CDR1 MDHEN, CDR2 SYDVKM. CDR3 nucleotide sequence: TGTGCCACCATCTTCCAGCACCCTAGCACAGATACGCAGTATTTT. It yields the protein CATIFQHPSTDTQYF.

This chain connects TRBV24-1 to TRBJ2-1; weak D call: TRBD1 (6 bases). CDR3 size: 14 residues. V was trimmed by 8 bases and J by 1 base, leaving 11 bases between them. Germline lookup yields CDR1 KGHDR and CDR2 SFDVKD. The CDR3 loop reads CATTDSHSYNEQFF. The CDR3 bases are TGTGCCACCACGGACAGTCATTCCTACAATGAGCAGTTCTTC.

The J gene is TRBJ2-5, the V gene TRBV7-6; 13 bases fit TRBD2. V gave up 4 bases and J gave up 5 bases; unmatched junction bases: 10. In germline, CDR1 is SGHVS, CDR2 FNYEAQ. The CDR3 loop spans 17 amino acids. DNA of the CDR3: TGTGCCAGCAGCTCCACTAGCGGGAGGGCCTATGTCGAGACCCAGTACTTC. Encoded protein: CASSSTSGRAYVETQYF.

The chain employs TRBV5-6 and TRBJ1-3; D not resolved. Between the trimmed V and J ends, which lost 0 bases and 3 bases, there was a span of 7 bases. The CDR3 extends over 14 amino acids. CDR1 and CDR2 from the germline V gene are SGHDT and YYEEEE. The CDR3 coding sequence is TGTGCCAGCAGCTTGGGCTTTCTTGGAAACACCATATATTTT. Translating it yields CASSLGFLGNTIYF.

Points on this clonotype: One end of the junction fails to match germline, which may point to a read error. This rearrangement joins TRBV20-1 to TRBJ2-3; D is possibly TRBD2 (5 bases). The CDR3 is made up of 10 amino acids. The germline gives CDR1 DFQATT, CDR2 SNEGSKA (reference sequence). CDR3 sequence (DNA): TGCAGTGTCACGTCGGGGATCGGGGATTTT. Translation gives CSVTSGIGDF.

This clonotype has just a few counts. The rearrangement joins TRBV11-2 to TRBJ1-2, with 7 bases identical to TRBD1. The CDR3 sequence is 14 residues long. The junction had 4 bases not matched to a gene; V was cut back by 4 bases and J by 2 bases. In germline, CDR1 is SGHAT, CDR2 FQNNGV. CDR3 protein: CASSYRDRNYGYTF. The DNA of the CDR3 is TGTGCCAGCAGCTACCGGGACAGAAACTATGGCTACACCTTC.

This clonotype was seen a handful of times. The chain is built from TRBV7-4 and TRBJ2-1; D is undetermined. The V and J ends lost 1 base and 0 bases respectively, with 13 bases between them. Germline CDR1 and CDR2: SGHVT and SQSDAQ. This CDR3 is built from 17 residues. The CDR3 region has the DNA TGTGCCAGCAGCTTAGTTTACACAGATAACTCCTACAATGAGCAGTTCTTC. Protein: CASSLVYTDNSYNEQFF. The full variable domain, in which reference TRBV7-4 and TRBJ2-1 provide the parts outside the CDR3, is GAGVSQSPRYKVAKRGRDVALRCDSISGHVTLYWYRQTLGQGSEVLTYSQSDAQRDKSGRPSGRFSAERPERSVSTLKIQRTEQGDSAVYLCASSLVYTDNSYNEQFFGPGTRLTVL.

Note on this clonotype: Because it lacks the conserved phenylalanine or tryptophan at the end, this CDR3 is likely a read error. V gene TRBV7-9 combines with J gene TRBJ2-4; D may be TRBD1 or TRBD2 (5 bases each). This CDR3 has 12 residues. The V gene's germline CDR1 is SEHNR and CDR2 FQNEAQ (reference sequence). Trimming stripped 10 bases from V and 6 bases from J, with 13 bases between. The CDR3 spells CAISGDANIQYL. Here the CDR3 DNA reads TGTGCCATCAGTGGGGACGCAAACATTCAGTACCTC.

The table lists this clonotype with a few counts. CDR3 residues: CASSPTTLSGVEEQFF. In DNA form, the CDR3 reads TGCGCCAGCAGCCCAACTACGTTGTCAGGGGTAGAAGAGCAGTTCTTC. J is TRBJ2-1 and V is TRBV5-1; D perhaps matches TRBD1 (6 bases). Between the trimmed V and J ends, which lost 4 bases and 10 bases, there was a span of 24 bases. This CDR3 comprises 16 residues. Germline V lookup: CDR1 SGHRS, CDR2 YFSETQ.

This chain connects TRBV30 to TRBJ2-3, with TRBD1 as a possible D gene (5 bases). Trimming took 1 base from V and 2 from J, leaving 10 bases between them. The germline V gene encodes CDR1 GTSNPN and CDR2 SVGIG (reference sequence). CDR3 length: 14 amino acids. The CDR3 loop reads CAWSGTRFTDTQYF. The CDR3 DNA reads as TGTGCCTGGAGTGGGACACGATTCACAGATACGCAGTATTTT.

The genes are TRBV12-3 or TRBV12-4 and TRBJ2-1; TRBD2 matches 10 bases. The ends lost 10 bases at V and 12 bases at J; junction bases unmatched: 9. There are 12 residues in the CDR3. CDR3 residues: CATSGRAGGQFF. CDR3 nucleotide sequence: TGTGCCACCAGCGGGAGGGCCGGGGGGCAGTTCTTC.